This T cell receptor (beta chain) comes out of a study of shared clonotypes between healthy human individuals (dated by TCRdb to between 2020 and 2021). As for the study more broadly: A few men and two women, aged 18 to 49 years, made up the cohort. To increase sequencing depth and limit assay-specific biases, TCR repertoire library preparation and sequencing were carried out by different laboratories using diverse techniques. For each donor, three plates each were used for CD4 naive and CD4 memory, two plates were used for CD8 naive, and one plate was used for CD8 memory. Between about 0.9 and 10 billion PBMCs per donor were obtained by leukapheresis. The study deeply sequenced blood TCR repertoires of 5 or 6 healthy adults to estimate repertoire size and the extent of clonotype sharing between individuals. Results and caveats for the whole study, not just this receptor: Across a few donors, approximately 5% of naive CD4, approximately 3.6% of naive CD8, 2.3% of memory CD4, and approximately 0.4% of memory CD8 clonotypes were shared. Compared with non-shared clonotypes, the clonotypes found in all four sorted-subset donors had higher generation probabilities. Rarefaction of sorted-subset datasets indicated incomplete sequencing despite the large sequencing depth. Naive subsets generally had larger estimated clonotype richness than memory subsets. Pairwise subsampling indicated that sequencing depth was expected to affect the degree of clonotype sharing among donors. The small number of donors limited the genetic and exposure-history diversity represented. Sampling was limited to blood, and TCR repertoires in tissue likely differ from TCR repertoires in blood.

Comments on this clone: The target of this receptor is not known. Qualities for individual bases were not recorded, and no much larger clone is one base off.

Using the deep immunoSEQ assay, TCR CDR3 regions were amplified from genomic DNA by multiplex PCR. Extracted genomic DNA from each cell subset was spread evenly across all wells of several immunoSEQ 96-well plates, with each plate serving as a replicate. For sorted subsets, each replicate PCR was loaded with approximately 190 ng genomic DNA, equivalent to 30,000 to 35,000 T cell genomes. Purified libraries were quantified with a Qubit 3.0 fluorometer, sized on a Bioanalyzer 2100, and re-quantified with the KAPA Library Quantification kit. Every immunoSEQ 96-well plate was sequenced on a separate single-read 150-cycle Illumina NextSeq 550 flow cell. On the study's bioinformatics: The immunoSEQ output contained only junctional sequences without quality scores, so filtering could not match that applied to full-length reads. Sequences were annotated with PyIR, a Python wrapper for IgBLAST v1.9, and V/J genes and CDR3 were assigned using IMGT germline references. Reads were removed for weak V/J assignments (E-value above 1e-6), missing CDR3, stop codons, out-of-frame junctions, or ambiguous translated residues. V3J clonotypes were defined as sequences sharing an identical inferred V gene, J gene, and CDR3 amino acid sequence. Percentage overlap between repertoires was calculated by dividing the number of shared unique clonotypes by the size of the smaller repertoire. RTK rarefaction, the Chao1 estimator, and Recon v2.1 estimates of unobserved clonotypes were used to assess repertoire richness. For all TCRbeta clonotypes obtained by the gDNA method from a handful of donors, generation probabilities were computed with OLGA. TCRdb re-hosts the immuneACCESS table, in-frame sequences only. Its copies lack some clones; in the studies checked, an unresolved V gene accounts for under half of them, and the cause for the rest is not known. The D gene and trimming were derived from the DNA, and the V and J assignments and clone size from that table. Present in this sample are almost 750,000 clones, around 70% of which were seen just once. The top ten hold approximately 1.8% of the sample.

Donors were healthy HIV-negative adults with no recently reported acute infections or vaccinations. Every donor was a Caucasian adult living in Nashville, Tennessee, USA. CD4+ T cells were enriched by magnetic negative selection; naive cells were then positively selected on CD45RA, and the negative fraction formed the memory subset. Blood was collected by leukapheresis, and PBMCs were isolated by Ficoll-Histopaque density gradient centrifugation and then cryopreserved in liquid nitrogen vapor phase. Analytical flow cytometry was used to check the purity and quantity of every magnetically sorted T cell population. Each sorted fraction had its genomic DNA isolated and then quantified by UV absorbance on a Nanodrop 2000c. CDR1 SGDLS and CDR2 YYNGEE are derived from the germline V gene. V loses 0 bases, J loses 3 bases, and the germline ends lie 11 bases apart. Including the terminal cysteine and phenylalanine, the CDR3 comprises 15 residues. Kept here is only the CDR3 DNA, which spans 45 bases and is read in frame from base 1.

This chain joins TRBV9 to TRBJ2-3; tentative D gene TRBD1, with 5 bases matching. This receptor was obtained from a woman aged 25 to 39 in good health. Sequencing input: memory CD4+ T cells sorted from blood. Read against the paper, the sample's cell subset or site label means: CD45RA-negative fraction. The nucleotides read TGTGCCAGCAGCGTAGAATACACAGGAACAGATACGCAGTATTTT. Translated, this is CASSVEYTGTDTQYF. With all but the CDR3 taken from the reference TRBV9 and TRBJ2-3 genes, the full variable domain is: DSGVTQTPKHLITATGQRVTLRCSPRSGDLSVYWYQQSLDQGLQFLIQYYNGEERAKGNILERFSAQQFPDLHSELNLSSLELGDSALYFCASSVEYTGTDTQYFGPGTRLTVL.